These 19 T cell receptor beta chains were sequenced from one sample in a study of blood T cell repertoires in COVID-19. The table came from immunoSEQ multiplex PCR; TCRdb's copy has only in-frame clones and leaves some out. There are 150,000 to 200,000 clones in the sample; approximately 90% occur only once, and about 4.4% lies in the top ten. Sample: peripheral blood. Receptor source: a human donor in a cohort sampled during active COVID-19.

The gene calls are TRBV18 and TRBJ2-6, with 7 bases fitting TRBD1. The germline CDR1 and CDR2 sequences are KGHSH and LQKENI. V lost 5 bases and J lost 2; bases outside the gene matches: 9. The CDR3 is 17 amino acids. CDR3 region: CASSDRTGAAGANVLTF. The CDR3 DNA follows: TGTGCCAGCTCAGACCGTACAGGGGCAGCTGGGGCCAACGTCCTGACTTTC. Variable domain in full (rest from reference TRBV18 and TRBJ2-6): NAGVMQNPRHLVRRRGQEARLRCSPMKGHSHVYWYRQLPEEGLKFMVYLQKENIIDESGMPKERFSAEFPKEGPSILRIQQVVRGDSAAYFCASSDRTGAAGANVLTFGAGSRLTVL.

This chain uses TRBV30 with TRBJ1-3; no clear D gene. Trimming took off 0 bases at V and 5 bases at J, with 8 bases between the two ends. CDR3 length: 13 residues. CDR1 and CDR2 from the germline V gene are GTSNPN and SVGIG (reference sequence). In DNA form, the CDR3 reads TGTGCCTGGAGTGTCCAGGCCAGAAACACCATATATTTT. It codes for CAWSVQARNTIYF.

V gene TRBV4-3 combines with J gene TRBJ1-6, with 7 bases identical to TRBD1. J gave up 10 bases and V 4 bases, and 10 bases lay outside the gene matches. The V gene's germline CDR1 is LGHNA and CDR2 YSLEER. CDR3 size: 15 residues. The CDR3 region is CASSLFRGAQSPLHF. In DNA form, the CDR3 reads TGCGCCAGCAGCCTGTTCAGGGGGGCTCAATCACCCCTCCACTTT.

The genes are TRBV18 and TRBJ1-1; D might be TRBD1 (5 bases). The CDR3 runs to 14 residues. Trimming stripped 6 bases from V and 2 bases from J, with 13 bases between. Germline V gene data show CDR1 as KGHSH and CDR2 as LQKENI. The CDR3 region has the DNA TGTGCCAGCTCGTTCGGGGGAATAAACACTGAAGCTTTCTTT. Translating gives CASSFGGINTEAFF. The entire variable domain, with the rest obtained from reference TRBV18 and TRBJ1-1, is as follows: NAGVMQNPRHLVRRRGQEARLRCSPMKGHSHVYWYRQLPEEGLKFMVYLQKENIIDESGMPKERFSAEFPKEGPSILRIQQVVRGDSAAYFCASSFGGINTEAFFGQGTRLTVV.

This chain uses TRBV4-3 with TRBJ2-7; 12 bases align to TRBD1. Losses at the gene ends were 4 bases for V and 3 bases for J; bases not matched to a gene: 4. The length of the CDR3 is 15 residues. Germline lookup yields CDR1 LGHNA and CDR2 YSLEER. The chain's CDR3 is CASSPGTGGLYEQYF. Written as DNA, the CDR3 is TGCGCCAGCAGCCCCGGGACAGGGGGCCTCTACGAGCAGTACTTC.

The chain is built from TRBV3-1 (or the pseudogene TRBV3-2) and TRBJ2-7; D is perhaps TRBD2 (7 bases). Trimming stripped 1 base from V and 0 bases from J, with 22 bases between. CDR1 and CDR2 (germline): LGHDT, YNNKEL (reference sequence). This CDR3 comprises 19 residues. CDR3 protein: CASSQGPSGGGGPSYEQYF. The DNA of the CDR3 is TGTGCCAGCAGCCAAGGACCCAGTGGCGGGGGCGGGCCCTCCTACGAGCAGTACTTC.

The rearrangement uses TRBV7-2 and TRBJ1-2; 9 bases agree with TRBD1. Germline CDR1 and CDR2: SGHTA and FQGNSA. There are 15 residues in the CDR3. V lost 5 bases and J lost 4; bases outside the gene matches: 8. The CDR3 DNA is TGTGCCAGCAGCGCGGGACAGGGTATCAGCTATGGCTACACCTTC. It is translated as CASSAGQGISYGYTF.

This clone was seen just once. V gene TRBV20-1 combines with J gene TRBJ1-1, with TRBD1 matching 8 bases. This CDR3 has 10 residues. After removal of 5 bases from V and 8 bases from J, the junction contained 1 base not matched to a gene. Germline V CDR1 and CDR2: DFQATT, SNEGSKA (reference sequence). Written as DNA, the CDR3 is TGCAGTGCTGGGGACAGGGAAGCTTTCTTT. Protein sequence: CSAGDREAFF.

The chain recombines TRBV7-9 with TRBJ2-7; a possible D gene is TRBD2 (6 bases). The CDR3 totals 15 residues. The V gene lost 5 bases and the J gene lost 2 bases, with 16 bases spanning the gap. Germline V gives CDR1 SEHNR, CDR2 FQNEAQ (reference sequence). CDR3 amino acids: CASSPRESGTYEQYF. CDR3 nucleotide sequence: TGTGCCAGCAGCCCACGGGAGTCCGGTACCTACGAGCAGTACTTC.

V and J are TRBV7-8 and TRBJ1-6; D unresolved. The germline gives CDR1 SGHVS, CDR2 FQNEAQ. V lost 1 base to trimming and J lost 9 bases, with 13 bases between them. There are 15 residues in the CDR3. CDR3 nucleotides: TGTGCCAGCAGCTTAGAGCGGGTTAGAAGTTCACCCCTCCACTTT. Translating gives CASSLERVRSSPLHF.

The J gene is TRBJ2-1, the V gene TRBV27, with D possibly matching TRBD2 (5 bases). The CDR3 sequence is 12 residues long. The germline V gene encodes CDR1 MNHEY and CDR2 SMNVEV (reference sequence). The germline V and J ends were trimmed by 6 bases and 3 bases, with 6 bases remaining between them. This CDR3 is CASRRDYNEQFF. CDR3 DNA: TGTGCCAGCAGGAGGGACTACAATGAGCAGTTCTTC.

Only a few counts were recorded for this clone. CDR3 nucleotide sequence: TGTGCCAGCAGCCATACTGAGCGGGGGGGCTACAATGAGCAGTTCTTC. Amino acids: CASSHTERGGYNEQFF. V and J are TRBV7-9 and TRBJ2-1, with TRBD2 identical over 10 bases. Trimming took 5 bases from V and 3 from J; bases not matched to a gene: 7. This CDR3 region has 16 residues. Germline CDR1 is SEHNR and CDR2 is FQNEAQ (reference sequence).

This clone appeared a single time. This chain links TRBV6-5 with TRBJ1-2, with 11 bases aligning to TRBD1. In germline, CDR1 is MNHEY, CDR2 SVGAGI. This CDR3 has 15 amino acids. Trimming took 8 bases from V and 8 from J; bases not matched to a gene: 13. This CDR3 reads CASYSRDRGIGGYTF. The CDR3, as DNA: TGTGCCAGCTACTCCCGGGACAGGGGGATTGGAGGCTACACCTTC.

This clone turned up a few times. V and J are TRBV27 and TRBJ2-7; D may be TRBD1 (6 bases). This CDR3 is built from 15 residues. V was clipped by 5 bases and J by 4 bases, with 18 bases between them. Germline V gene sequence: CDR1 MNHEY, CDR2 SMNVEV (reference sequence). The CDR3 DNA follows: TGTGCCAGCAGTGCCGCAGGAAGGGGGAAATACGAGCAGTACTTC. Its protein is CASSAAGRGKYEQYF.

This clone was counted a single time. The chain couples TRBV10-3 to TRBJ1-1, with 7 bases lining up with TRBD1. This CDR3 is 14 amino acids long. The ends lost 6 bases at V and 3 bases at J; junction bases unmatched: 7. CDR1 is ENHRY and CDR2 is SYGVKD in the germline V gene. CDR3 sequence: CAISGGQRDTEAFF. The CDR3 DNA reads TGTGCCATCAGCGGGGGACAGAGAGACACTGAAGCTTTCTTT.

The rearrangement uses TRBV7-9 and TRBJ1-1; TRBD1 might be the D (6 bases). Trimming shortened V by 2 bases and J by 1 base, and 8 bases separated the two germline ends. Germline loops: CDR1 SEHNR, CDR2 FQNEAQ (reference sequence). CDR3 size: 14 residues. This CDR3 is CASSLQGGNTEAFF. The CDR3, as DNA: TGTGCCAGCAGCTTACAAGGGGGGAACACTGAAGCTTTCTTT.

The V and J genes are TRBV6-5 and TRBJ1-2, with 7 bases fitting TRBD1. This CDR3 region has 13 residues. Germline CDR1 is MNHEY and CDR2 is SVGAGI. J gave up 2 bases and V 6 bases, and 3 bases lay outside the gene matches. DNA for the CDR3: TGTGCCAGCAGGCTGGACAGGAACTATGGCTACACCTTC. It codes for CASRLDRNYGYTF.

This chain links TRBV5-5 with TRBJ1-1, with 7 bases lining up with TRBD1. This CDR3 region has 13 residues. V was clipped by 0 bases and J by 6 bases; unmatched bases: 2. CDR1 SGHKS and CDR2 YYEKEE come from the germline V gene (reference sequence). The CDR3 DNA sequence: TGTGCCAGCAGCTTGGACAGGGGACCTGAAGCTTTCTTT. This codes for CASSLDRGPEAFF.

J is TRBJ2-7 and V is TRBV21-1; the table assigns TRBD1, which was not confirmed against the DNA. TRBV21-1 is termed a pseudogene. This CDR3 contains 21 residues. The CDR3 DNA reads as TGTGCCAGCAGCAAAAGGGGGATTGGAGAAAAAATTTATCCCCCCAAATACGAGCAGTACTTC. It is translated as CASSKRGIGEKIYPPKYEQYF.